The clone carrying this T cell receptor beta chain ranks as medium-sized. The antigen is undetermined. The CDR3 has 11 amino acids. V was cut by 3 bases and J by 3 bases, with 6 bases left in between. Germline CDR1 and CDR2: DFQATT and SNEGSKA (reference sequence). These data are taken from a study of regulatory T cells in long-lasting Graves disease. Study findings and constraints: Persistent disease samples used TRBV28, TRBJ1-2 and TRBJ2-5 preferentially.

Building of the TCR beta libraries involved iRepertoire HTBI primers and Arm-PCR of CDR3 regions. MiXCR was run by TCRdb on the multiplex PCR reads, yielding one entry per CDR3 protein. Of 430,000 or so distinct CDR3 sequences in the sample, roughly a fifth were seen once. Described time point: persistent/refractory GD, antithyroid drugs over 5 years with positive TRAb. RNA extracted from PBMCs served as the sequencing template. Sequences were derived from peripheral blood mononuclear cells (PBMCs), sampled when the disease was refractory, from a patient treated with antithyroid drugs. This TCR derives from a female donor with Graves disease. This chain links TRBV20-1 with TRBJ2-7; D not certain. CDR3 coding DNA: TGCAGTGCTAGGATTGACTACGAGCAGTACTTC. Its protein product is CSARIDYEQYF.